What follows are 27 T cell receptor beta chains derived from one specimen sequenced in a study of control samples from healthy donors and cancer patients. Repertoires were generated with immunoSEQ multiplex PCR, while TCRdb's copy carries only in-frame clones and drops some. The table has roughly 130,000 clones, under 95% seen once; the top ten hold roughly 8.7%. The specimen was blood. The receptors derive from a man aged 18-30 years in good health.

This sequence joins TRBV18 and TRBJ1-1; a possible D gene is TRBD1 (5 bases). V was clipped by 4 bases and J by 1 base, with 13 bases between them. The CDR3 loop spans 15 amino acids. CDR1 and CDR2 from the germline V gene are KGHSH and LQKENI. In DNA form, the CDR3 reads TGTGCCAGCTCACAATTGGACGGGGGGAACACTGAAGCTTTCTTT. Its protein product is CASSQLDGGNTEAFF.

The chain uses TRBV15 and TRBJ1-5; no clear D. Trimming removed 0 bases at V and 6 bases at J, with 15 bases between. The CDR3 has 16 residues. CDR1 is LNHNV, CDR2 YYDKDF, per germline (reference sequence). The CDR3: CATSRDLGSVTQPQHF. The CDR3 DNA reads as TGTGCCACCAGCAGAGATCTGGGCAGTGTAACTCAGCCCCAGCATTTT.

The chain has TRBV9 and TRBJ1-6; D remains unclear. CDR1 SGDLS and CDR2 YYNGEE come from the germline V gene. Trimming shortened V by 4 bases and J by 5 bases, and 16 bases separated the two germline ends. There are 16 residues in the CDR3. The CDR3 bases are TGTGCCAGCAGCCCCCCCCCGGATCAAAATAATTCACCCCTCCACTTT. Amino acids: CASSPPPDQNNSPLHF.

This clone appeared once. This rearrangement joins TRBV7-8 to TRBJ2-3; 7 bases are shared with TRBD2. The germline V gene encodes CDR1 SGHVS and CDR2 FQNEAQ. The CDR3 consists of 16 residues. V was pared by 5 bases and J by 0 bases, with 8 bases of the junction left unmatched. CDR3 sequence: CASSNRDYPSTDTQYF. CDR3 nucleotides: TGTGCCAGCAGCAACCGGGACTATCCAAGCACAGATACGCAGTATTTT.

V and J are TRBV5-1 and TRBJ1-1; D is unclear. The CDR3 is 13 amino acids. Germline-derived CDR1 and CDR2 are SGHRS and YFSETQ. The V gene lost 0 bases and the J gene lost 3 bases, with 6 bases spanning the gap. The CDR3 loop is CASSLDSDTEAFF. Written as DNA, the CDR3 is TGCGCCAGCAGCTTGGACAGTGACACTGAAGCTTTCTTT.

The rearrangement uses TRBV5-6 and TRBJ1-1; 7 bases fit TRBD1. Trimming at V came to 4 bases and at J to 3 bases, leaving 6 bases not matched to a gene. This CDR3 spans 14 amino acids. Germline CDR1 SGHDT, CDR2 YYEEEE. CDR3 sequence (DNA): TGTGCCAGCAGCCCCTTTGACAGGGACACTGAAGCTTTCTTT. It encodes CASSPFDRDTEAFF.

The J gene is TRBJ2-5, the V gene TRBV11-2, with 9 bases identical to TRBD1. The V segment lost 5 bases and the J segment 7 bases; nucleotides outside the gene matches: 11. Germline CDR1 is SGHAT and CDR2 is FQNNGV. The CDR3 has 15 residues. CDR3 nucleotide sequence: TGTGCCAGCAGCCCGCGGATATCACAGGGGGCGACCCAGTACTTC. Encoded protein: CASSPRISQGATQYF.

This chain links TRBV2 with TRBJ1-3, with 7 bases matching TRBD1. CDR3 size: 15 residues. V lost 4 bases to trimming and J lost 0 bases; unmatched junction nucleotides: 3. From germline, CDR1 is SNHLY and CDR2 FYNNEI. The CDR3 bases are TGTGCCAGCAGTGGACAGGGTCGCTCTGGAAACACCATATATTTT. Amino acid sequence: CASSGQGRSGNTIYF.

The V and J genes are TRBV11-3 and TRBJ1-1; weak D call: TRBD1 (6 bases). Germline V gene data show CDR1 as SGHNT and CDR2 as YENEEA. The CDR3 totals 14 residues. V dropped 3 bases and J dropped 1 base, with 9 bases sitting between them. The CDR3 here is CASSLTGRNTEAFF. In DNA form, the CDR3 reads TGTGCCAGCAGCTTGACAGGCAGGAACACTGAAGCTTTCTTT.

V is TRBV5-1 and J is TRBJ2-7; 7 nucleotides line up with TRBD2. Germline values: CDR1 SGHRS, CDR2 YFSETQ. The CDR3 has 13 residues. Trimming at V came to 5 bases and at J to 3 bases, leaving 5 bases not matched to a gene. The CDR3 reads CASRPGGSYEQYF. In nucleotides, the CDR3 is TGCGCCAGCAGGCCGGGGGGAAGCTACGAGCAGTACTTC.

CDR3 nucleotide sequence: TGTGCCAGCAGTTATGACAGGAACACTGAAGCTTTCTTT. Its translation is CASSYDRNTEAFF. The genes are TRBV6-6 and TRBJ1-1, with D possibly TRBD1 on 5 matching bases. The germline CDR1 and CDR2 sequences are MNHNY and SVGAGI (reference sequence). Trimming took 3 bases from V and 1 from J, leaving 6 bases between them. CDR3 size: 13 residues.

The rearrangement links TRBV18 to TRBJ1-6; D is perhaps TRBD1 (6 bases). This CDR3 spans 15 amino acids. V was pared by 3 bases and J by 2 bases, with 8 bases between. CDR1 and CDR2 (germline): KGHSH, LQKENI. As DNA, the CDR3 is TGTGCCAGCTCACCGGGGGCCCCCTATAATTCACCCCTCCACTTT. This encodes CASSPGAPYNSPLHF.

The V gene is TRBV7-3, the J gene TRBJ2-6; D is perhaps TRBD2 (5 bases). V lost 5 bases and J 1 base, leaving 12 bases between the germline ends. This CDR3 is built from 16 residues. CDR1 and CDR2 (germline): SGHTA, FQGTGA. In DNA, the CDR3 is TGTGCCAGCAGCCCTCCCGGGGAGTCTGGGGCCAACGTCCTGACTTTC. Its protein product is CASSPPGESGANVLTF.

The V gene is TRBV27, the J gene TRBJ1-2; unclear D gene. The CDR3 covers 13 residues. The germline gives CDR1 MNHEY, CDR2 SMNVEV (reference sequence). Between the trimmed V and J ends, which lost 3 bases and 10 bases, there was a span of 15 bases. The CDR3 nucleotides are TGTGCCAGCAGTTTTAGTTCATCCCCTCTCTACACCTTC. It yields the protein CASSFSSSPLYTF.

This rearrangement joins TRBV7-9 to TRBJ1-2; 7 bases are a match to TRBD1. V lost 2 bases and J lost 3; bases outside the gene matches: 6. Germline V gene lookup returns CDR1 SEHNR and CDR2 FQNEAQ (reference sequence). The CDR3 is 15 amino acids. CDR3 protein: CASSLYGTDYYGYTF. CDR3 nucleotides: TGTGCCAGCAGCTTATACGGGACAGACTACTATGGCTACACCTTC. Together with reference TRBV7-9 and TRBJ1-2, the CDR3 gives the full variable domain: DTGVSQNPRHKITKRGQNVTFRCDPISEHNRLYWYRQTLGQGPEFLTYFQNEAQLEKSRLLSDRFSAERPKGSFSTLEIQRTEQGDSAMYLCASSLYGTDYYGYTFGSGTRLTVV.

The chain has TRBV7-2 and TRBJ1-2; 7 nucleotides align to TRBD1. The CDR3 consists of 15 residues. Germline V gene data show CDR1 as SGHTA and CDR2 as FQGNSA. V trimming: 5 bases; J trimming: 0 bases; junction bases outside the gene matches: 6. CDR3 sequence reads: CASSKRTGSNYGYTF. DNA for the CDR3: TGTGCCAGCAGCAAGAGGACAGGCTCTAACTATGGCTACACCTTC.

The CDR3 DNA is TGTGCCAGCAGTCTTTTAGGGCCCGGGGAGCTGTTTTTT. Translation: CASSLLGPGELFF. V and J are TRBV6-5 and TRBJ2-2; D call uncertain. From germline, CDR1 is MNHEY and CDR2 SVGAGI. The CDR3 is 13 residues long. The ends were cut back, 5 bases at V and 6 bases at J, with 10 bases in the middle.

The CDR3 DNA follows: TGTGCCATCCGACGGGGAACACCGTTATCAGGCTACACCTTC. Protein product: CAIRRGTPLSGYTF. The chain couples TRBV6-5 to TRBJ1-2; no firm D call. Germline V gives CDR1 MNHEY, CDR2 SVGAGI. V was pared by 10 bases and J by 8 bases, with 23 bases between. The CDR3 runs to 14 residues.

The chain recombines TRBV7-9 with TRBJ2-4, with D unclear. CDR1 and CDR2 (germline): SEHNR, FQNEAQ (reference sequence). The CDR3 spans 16 residues. V was cut by 3 bases and J by 0 bases, with 12 bases left in between. The DNA for the CDR3 is TGTGCCAGCAGCTTCTCGGGTGGGGTAGCCAAAAACATTCAGTACTTC. Protein product: CASSFSGGVAKNIQYF.

The V and J genes are TRBV5-8 and TRBJ1-3; D remains unclear. Germline CDR1 SGHTS, CDR2 YDEGEE. This CDR3 contains 15 residues. V dropped 4 bases and J dropped 4 bases, with 15 bases sitting between them. CDR3 sequence reads: CASSRALLRGNTIYF. The DNA for the CDR3 is TGTGCCAGCAGCCGGGCCCTCCTGAGGGGAAACACCATATATTTT.

Only one count was recorded for this clone. The J gene is TRBJ2-5, the V gene TRBV9; 9 nucleotides agree with TRBD2. The CDR3 runs to 15 residues. Germline V CDR1 and CDR2: SGDLS, YYNGEE. V was pared by 4 bases and J by 4 bases, with 8 bases of the junction left unmatched. CDR3 coding DNA: TGTGCCAGCAGCACCCAGACTAGCGGAGGAGAGACCCAGTACTTC. Translating it yields CASSTQTSGGETQYF.

V usage is TRBV5-5 and J usage is TRBJ1-6, with a weak D call TRBD1 (6 bases). Trimming stripped 5 bases from V and 5 bases from J, with 20 bases between. Germline CDR1 reads SGHKS; CDR2 reads YYEKEE (reference sequence). This CDR3 is 17 amino acids long. The CDR3 spells CASRPAGARDNNSPLHF. The CDR3 DNA is TGTGCCAGCAGACCTGCAGGGGCAAGAGATAATAATTCACCCCTCCACTTT. The variable domain in full, completed from reference TRBV5-5 and TRBJ1-6, reads DAGVTQSPTHLIKTRGQQVTLRCSPISGHKSVSWYQQVLGQGPQFIFQYYEKEERGRGNFPDRFSARQFPNYSSELNVNALLLGDSALYLCASRPAGARDNNSPLHFGNGTRLTVT.

The chain couples TRBV5-1 to TRBJ1-1; D is possibly TRBD1 (6 bases). This CDR3 has 15 residues. Per the germline V gene, CDR1 is SGHRS and CDR2 is YFSETQ. Trimming took off 9 bases at V and 3 bases at J, with 21 bases between the two ends. The CDR3 DNA is TGCGCCAAAACCCCGGGGGGGGGCCTGGACACTGAAGCTTTCTTT. Protein product: CAKTPGGGLDTEAFF.

The rearrangement uses TRBV7-3 and TRBJ1-1; D is unresolved. Trimming stripped 0 bases from V and 3 bases from J, with 11 bases between. CDR1 and CDR2 (germline): SGHTA, FQGTGA. This CDR3 has 15 amino acids. The CDR3: CASSLTRLGYTEAFF. The CDR3 DNA reads TGTGCCAGCAGCTTAACTAGGCTAGGGTACACTGAAGCTTTCTTT. Full variable domain (remainder filled in from reference TRBV7-3 and TRBJ1-1): GAGVSQTPSNKVTEKGKYVELRCDPISGHTALYWYRQSLGQGPEFLIYFQGTGAADDSGLPNDRFFAVRPEGSVSTLKIQRTERGDSAVYLCASSLTRLGYTEAFFGQGTRLTVV.

This sequence joins TRBV5-1 and TRBJ2-7; TRBD1 matches at 7 bases. Germline V gene lookup returns CDR1 SGHRS and CDR2 YFSETQ. After removal of 4 bases from V and 5 bases from J, the junction contained 9 bases not matched to a gene. This CDR3 spans 14 amino acids. CDR3 bases: TGCGCCAGCAGCCCAGGACAGGTCGGGGACGAGCAGTACTTC. Its protein product is CASSPGQVGDEQYF.

The chain is built from TRBV6-5 and TRBJ1-4; no firm D call. With 6 bases removed from V and 7 bases from J, the gap between germline ends came to 18 bases. CDR3 size: 15 residues. CDR1 is MNHEY and CDR2 is SVGAGI in the germline V gene. CDR3: CASSAEGGVGEKLFF. For the CDR3, the DNA is TGTGCCAGCAGCGCGGAAGGTGGGGTTGGTGAAAAACTGTTTTTT.

This chain uses TRBV11-2 with TRBJ1-3, with a weak D call TRBD1 (5 bases). This CDR3 has 15 residues. The V gene lost 6 bases and the J gene lost 3 bases, with 15 bases spanning the gap. Looked up from germline, CDR1 is SGHAT and CDR2 is FQNNGV. The CDR3 region has the DNA TGTGCCAGCAGGGCAGGGCAGGGAATTGGAAACACCATATATTTT. Its translation: CASRAGQGIGNTIYF.